Below are 27 T cell receptor beta chains sequenced from a single sample in a study of blood T cells in healthy people across ages. Together with a sample-barcoded 5' primer, a J-beta primer mix was included in a second PCR lasting about 7 to 11 cycles. TCRdb re-called the 5' RACE reads through MiXCR, storing one row per CDR3 protein. The sample gives around 800,000 distinct CDR3 sequences, roughly 24% of which show up once; 2.5% to 3.5% is in the top ten. The data also belong to a second study, concerning T cells of mothers and their children.

Sequenced sample: blood. Receptors originate from a boy between 5 and 17 years old in good health.

This clonotype was observed a single time. The chain recombines TRBV29-1 with TRBJ1-4, with 7 bases that match TRBD1. Per germline, CDR1 SQVTM and CDR2 ANQGSEA. J was trimmed by 6 bases and V by 4 bases; bases with no gene match: 11. This CDR3 has 15 amino acids. CDR3 coding DNA: TGCAGCGTTGGCCGAGCGACAGGGTTTGATGAAAAACTGTTTTTT. Its protein product is CSVGRATGFDEKLFF. The full variable domain, in which reference TRBV29-1 and TRBJ1-4 provide the parts outside the CDR3, is SAVISQKPSRDICQRGTSLTIQCQVDSQVTMMFWYRQQPGQSLTLIATANQGSEATYESGFVIDKFPISRPNLTFSTLTVSNMSPEDSSIYLCSVGRATGFDEKLFFGSGTQLSVL.

On this clonotype: The CDR3 does not close with the conserved phenylalanine or tryptophan, likely indicating a read error. The chain combines TRBV18 with TRBJ2-3; D is uncertain. The CDR3 sequence is 14 residues long. Germline V CDR1 and CDR2: KGHSH, LQKENI. CDR3: CATVDIGGTDTQYL. The CDR3 nucleotides are TGCGCCACCGTCGACATTGGGGGCACAGATACGCAGTATCTT.

The chain carries TRBV5-1 and TRBJ2-7; D uncertain. Germline V lookup: CDR1 SGHRS, CDR2 YFSETQ. The CDR3 loop spans 13 amino acids. V dropped 0 bases and J dropped 6 bases, with 10 bases sitting between them. CDR3 sequence (DNA): TGCGCCAGCAGCTTGGCCGCGGACGGCGAGCAGTACTTC. This gives the protein CASSLAADGEQYF.

The V gene is TRBV4-2, the J gene TRBJ2-5; D uncertain. CDR3 length: 17 residues. The V gene's germline CDR1 is LGHNA and CDR2 YNFKEQ. The germline V and J ends were trimmed by 1 base and 0 bases, with 15 bases remaining between them. CDR3 bases: TGTGCCAGCAGCCAAGTCAGCCAGGCCAGCCACCAAGAGACCCAGTACTTC. Encoded protein: CASSQVSQASHQETQYF.

The chain employs TRBV27 and TRBJ1-6; a possible D gene is TRBD1 (5 bases). Between the trimmed V and J ends, which lost 4 bases and 8 bases, there was a span of 21 bases. The V gene's germline CDR1 is MNHEY and CDR2 SMNVEV (reference sequence). This CDR3 is 17 amino acids long. The CDR3 sequence is CASSSPSRGGMDSPLHF. DNA of the CDR3: TGTGCCAGCAGTTCCCCGTCCCGTGGGGGGATGGATTCACCCCTCCACTTT.

Only a few counts were recorded for this clonotype. The rearrangement uses TRBV5-1 and TRBJ1-1, with D possibly matching TRBD1 (5 bases). The CDR3 loop spans 13 amino acids. CDR1 SGHRS and CDR2 YFSETQ come from the germline V gene. Trimming shortened V by 3 bases and J by 10 bases, and 16 bases separated the two germline ends. The DNA of the CDR3 is TGCGCCAGCAGCTCGAACAGCGCTAGGGGAGCTTTCTTT. Its protein is CASSSNSARGAFF.

The table lists this clonotype with many counts. This chain joins TRBV20-1 and TRBJ2-1, with 7 bases identical to TRBD2. With 6 bases clipped from V and 0 bases from J, the junction kept 8 bases outside the gene matches. CDR1 and CDR2 from the germline V gene are DFQATT and SNEGSKA (reference sequence). The CDR3 covers 15 residues. The CDR3 coding sequence is TGCAGTGCCCTTTCGCGGGGGACCTCCTACAATGAGCAGTTCTTC. It encodes CSALSRGTSYNEQFF.

The chain combines TRBV7-2 with TRBJ1-5; possibly TRBD1 for D (6 bases). V gave up 3 bases and J gave up 3 bases, with 12 bases separating them. The CDR3 covers 15 residues. Germline loops: CDR1 SGHTA, CDR2 FQGNSA. CDR3 sequence: CASSLGQGTNQPQHF. CDR3 DNA sequence: TGTGCCAGCAGCTTGGGGCAGGGGACCAATCAGCCCCAGCATTTT.

Worth noting for this clonotype: A much bigger clone sits one base away, suggesting this may be a read error. J is TRBJ2-2 and V is TRBV6-5; D call uncertain. V was cut by 5 bases and J by 1 base, with 5 bases left in between. The CDR3 runs to 13 residues. CDR1 is MNHEY, CDR2 SVGAGI, per germline. The CDR3 nucleotides are TGTGCCAGCAGTAACAGGAACACCGGGGAGCTGTTTTTT. Its translation is CASSNRNTGELFF.

The genes are TRBV7-9 and TRBJ2-1; perhaps TRBD2 as D (6 bases). The DNA end is more similar to TRBJ2-7, so the J call may be wrong. CDR3 length: 15 amino acids. The germline V gene has CDR1 SEHNR and CDR2 FQNEAQ (reference sequence). The CDR3 spells CASSLRGTPVDEQYF. DNA of the CDR3: TGTGCCAGCAGCTTACGCGGGACGCCTGTTGACGAGCAGTACTTC.

This clonotype was seen more than once but under ten times. The J gene is TRBJ1-2, the V gene TRBV18; the D gene is possibly TRBD1 (5 bases). Between the trimmed V and J ends, which lost 3 bases and 0 bases, there was a span of 17 bases. The CDR3 spans 17 residues. The V gene's germline CDR1 is KGHSH and CDR2 LQKENI. In DNA, the CDR3 is TGTGCCAGCTCACCGGCCGGGGCACCATCGGCTAACTATGGCTACACCTTC. As protein: CASSPAGAPSANYGYTF.

The sample holds a few counts of this clonotype. V is TRBV5-4 and J is TRBJ2-6; D unresolved. Germline V gene data show CDR1 as SGHNT and CDR2 as YYREEE (reference sequence). Trimming left V 4 bases short and J 1 base short, with 21 bases between. This CDR3 is 19 amino acids long. The CDR3 sequence is CASSRAEPSSQSGANVLTF. The CDR3 coding sequence is TGTGCCAGCAGCCGCGCGGAACCGAGTTCACAGTCTGGGGCCAACGTCCTGACTTTC.

The chain carries TRBV9 and TRBJ2-5; D not certain. Trimming removed 3 bases at V and 2 bases at J, with 11 bases between. This CDR3 contains 14 residues. Per germline, CDR1 SGDLS and CDR2 YYNGEE. Here the CDR3 reads CASSAWSSQETQYF. For the CDR3, the DNA is TGTGCCAGCAGCGCATGGAGCAGTCAAGAGACCCAGTACTTC.

CDR3 residues: CASSLMSLAGGYNEQFF. The CDR3 DNA reads TGTGCCAGCAGCTTAATGTCACTAGCGGGGGGATACAATGAGCAGTTCTTC. The J gene is TRBJ2-1, the V gene TRBV7-2; 12 nucleotides agree with TRBD2. CDR3 length: 17 residues. Germline V lookup: CDR1 SGHTA, CDR2 FQGNSA. With 2 bases clipped from V and 4 bases from J, the junction kept 6 bases outside the gene matches. Using reference TRBV7-2 and TRBJ2-1 for the parts outside the CDR3, the full variable domain is GAGVSQSPSNKVTEKGKDVELRCDPISGHTALYWYRQSLGQGLEFLIYFQGNSAPDKSGLPSDRFSAERTGGSVSTLTIQRTQQEDSAVYLCASSLMSLAGGYNEQFFGPGTRLTVL.

The genes are TRBV5-1 and TRBJ2-1; no definite D call. V was shortened by 7 bases and J by 4 bases, with 15 bases between the two germline ends. This CDR3 contains 14 residues. Germline V gene lookup returns CDR1 SGHRS and CDR2 YFSETQ. The CDR3 coding sequence is TGCGCCAGCGTGGCCGATCGCCTATACAATGAGCAGTTCTTC. This codes for CASVADRLYNEQFF.

J is TRBJ2-1 and V is TRBV6-5, with TRBD2 as a possible D gene (7 bases). Trimming shortened V by 6 bases and J by 10 bases, and 19 bases separated the two germline ends. Per germline, CDR1 MNHEY and CDR2 SVGAGI. The CDR3 has 14 amino acids. The CDR3 region is CASSLARGAREQFF. The DNA for the CDR3 is TGTGCCAGCAGCTTAGCCCGGGGGGCCCGCGAGCAGTTCTTC.

Comment on this clonotype: One end of the junction does not line up with germline, which may come from a read error. The chain uses TRBV28 and TRBJ2-7, with D unclear. The CDR3 runs to 12 residues. Germline V CDR1 and CDR2: MDHEN, SYDVKM. CDR3 amino acids: CASNLKGYKQYF. CDR3 bases: TGTGCCAGCAACCTCAAGGGCTACAAGCAGTACTTC.

The V gene is TRBV20-1, the J gene TRBJ1-2, with TRBD1 identical over 7 bases. The germline V gene encodes CDR1 DFQATT and CDR2 SNEGSKA (reference sequence). This CDR3 is built from 15 residues. J lost 8 bases, V lost 5 bases, and 17 bases had no gene match. CDR3 region: CSAPRGDSHRLGYTF. CDR3 coding DNA: TGCAGTGCTCCAAGGGGGGACAGCCATCGTCTCGGCTACACCTTC.

The gene calls are TRBV7-9 and TRBJ2-5; possible D gene TRBD1, 6 bases. The end of the DNA fits TRBJ2-7 better, so the J call may be wrong. The CDR3 runs to 19 residues. Germline CDR1 reads SEHNR; CDR2 reads FQNEAQ (reference sequence). In DNA, the CDR3 is TGTGCCAGCAGCTTAGGAGACAGGTCGGGCACACAGGCCCCCTACGAGCAGTACTTC. It encodes CASSLGDRSGTQAPYEQYF.

This rearrangement joins TRBV10-3 to TRBJ2-7, with unresolved D. Deletions cut 10 bases from V and 6 bases from J, with 16 bases between. The CDR3 sequence is 12 residues long. Germline values: CDR1 ENHRY, CDR2 SYGVKD. The CDR3 loop reads CASKGVVGEQYF. CDR3 coding DNA: TGTGCCAGCAAGGGTGTTGTAGGCGAGCAGTACTTC.

V and J are TRBV6-4 and TRBJ2-6, with 11 bases identical to TRBD1. Germline CDR1 reads MRHNA; CDR2 reads SNTAGT. This CDR3 spans 17 amino acids. Trimming took 4 bases from V and 4 from J; bases not matched to a gene: 6. CDR3 sequence (DNA): TGTGCCAGCAGTGCCTGGACAGGGGGCTCCGGGGCCAACGTCCTGACTTTC. It is translated as CASSAWTGGSGANVLTF.

This clonotype has a handful of counts. In DNA, the CDR3 is TGTGCCAGCAGCTTAATGGGGGCGGGTCGGGAGCAGTTCTTC. Encoded protein: CASSLMGAGREQFF. The rearrangement links TRBV7-9 to TRBJ2-1; the D gene is possibly TRBD1 (6 bases). Between the trimmed V and J ends, which lost 2 bases and 10 bases, there was a span of 15 bases. Germline V gives CDR1 SEHNR, CDR2 FQNEAQ (reference sequence). The CDR3 runs 14 residues. Filled out from reference TRBV7-9 and TRBJ2-1, the complete variable domain reads DTGVSQNPRHKITKRGQNVTFRCDPISEHNRLYWYRQTLGQGPEFLTYFQNEAQLEKSRLLSDRFSAERPKGSFSTLEIQRTEQGDSAMYLCASSLMGAGREQFFGPGTRLTVL.

The chain has TRBV5-1 and TRBJ1-1; D not resolved. The V and J ends lost 1 base and 1 base respectively, with 8 bases between them. Per the germline V gene, CDR1 is SGHRS and CDR2 is YFSETQ. This CDR3 spans 14 amino acids. The CDR3 region has the DNA TGCGCCAGCAGCTTGATTCGGGAGAACACTGAAGCTTTCTTT. Protein sequence: CASSLIRENTEAFF.

CDR3 nucleotides: TGTGCCAGCAGCCCTACTAGCGGGGGGGCTAGAGATACGCAGTATTTT. Encoded protein: CASSPTSGGARDTQYF. The genes are TRBV5-5 and TRBJ2-3; TRBD2 matches at 13 bases. Per the germline V gene, CDR1 is SGHKS and CDR2 is YYEKEE (reference sequence). The V gene end was trimmed by 4 bases and the J gene end by 5 bases; junction bases not matched to a gene: 7. The CDR3 sequence is 16 residues long.

The chain links TRBV7-2 to TRBJ2-7, with 7 bases aligning to TRBD1. The CDR3 sequence is 14 residues long. Germline-derived CDR1 and CDR2 are SGHTA and FQGNSA. V lost 1 base to trimming and J lost 4 bases; unmatched junction nucleotides: 4. CDR3: CASSLDRQGYEQYF. CDR3 in DNA: TGTGCCAGCAGCTTAGATCGACAGGGTTACGAGCAGTACTTC.

This clonotype was counted only a few times. V and J are TRBV20-1 and TRBJ2-7; D is undetermined. Trimming stripped 0 bases from V and 9 bases from J, with 9 bases between. Germline assignment: CDR1 DFQATT and CDR2 SNEGSKA (reference sequence). This CDR3 spans 11 amino acids. The CDR3 spells CSARDKLGQYF. For the CDR3, the DNA is TGCAGTGCTAGAGATAAACTCGGGCAGTACTTC.

This clonotype came up a few times. The chain links TRBV6-6 to TRBJ2-5; 7 positions agree with TRBD1. The J segment lost 4 bases and the V segment lost 6 bases, leaving 11 bases of the junction unmatched. The V gene's germline CDR1 is MNHNY and CDR2 SVGAGI (reference sequence). The CDR3 sequence is 15 residues long. The CDR3 DNA reads as TGTGCCAGCAGCCCGGGACAGACAAAGGGAGAGACCCAGTACTTC. Translation gives CASSPGQTKGETQYF.